This TCR beta chain was profiled in a study of read filtering for tumor transcriptome and immune sequencing. Study overall: After DNase treatment, RNA was made into whole-transcriptome libraries.

Study outcomes and limitations: Single-read clonotypes: roughly 86% of IR-seq clonotypes (about 3.5% of reads), about 75% of RNA-seq clonotypes (under 50% of reads). Correlation between methods rose after single-read clonotypes were removed. Sorted CD138-negative bone marrow cells were not purified T cells.

Molecular barcoded adaptors covering alpha/delta and beta/gamma chains were used on approximately 400 ng RNA. Via MiXCR, TCRdb re-called the reads, giving one row per CDR3 protein. The sample yields around 140,000 distinct CDR3 sequences, around 14% seen once. The CDR3 extends over 15 amino acids. The germline V and J ends were trimmed by 4 bases and 7 bases, with 19 bases remaining between them. CDR1 and CDR2 (germline): SGHAT, FQNNGV. This clonotype has a count of ten or more. Antigen unknown. The sequenced sample consisted of a population of CD138-negative cells sorted from bone marrow. The chain has TRBV11-2 and TRBJ1-1; D is perhaps TRBD1 (5 bases). The clonotype comes from a donor older than 35 with multiple myeloma. CDR3 bases: TGTGCCAGCAGCTCAGGGTACGGTGGGCCGAATGAAGCTTTCTTT. Its translation: CASSSGYGGPNEAFF.